The next 28 T cell receptor beta chains were all read from a single sample in a study of blood T cell repertoires in COVID-19. Some clones are missing from TCRdb's copy, which holds only in-frame ones; the method was immunoSEQ multiplex PCR. Found here are tens of thousands of clones, around 82% of them singletons; the top ten hold more than 1%. The sample taken for sequencing was peripheral blood. These receptors all stem from a woman at least 80 years old with acute or convalescent COVID-19.

This clone was detected once. J is TRBJ2-1 and V is TRBV9, with TRBD2 matching over 9 bases. Germline-derived CDR1 and CDR2 are SGDLS and YYNGEE. Trimming removed 4 bases from V and 0 bases from J; junction bases left unmatched: 14. CDR3 size: 19 residues. The CDR3 protein is CASSPRGASGVSSYNEQFF. The CDR3 DNA reads as TGTGCCAGCAGCCCCCGAGGGGCTAGCGGGGTCAGCTCCTACAATGAGCAGTTCTTC.

In its sample, this clone was seen a few times. The gene calls are TRBV6-5 and TRBJ1-6; D unresolved. Germline V gene lookup returns CDR1 MNHEY and CDR2 SVGAGI. CDR3 length: 13 amino acids. The germline V and J ends were trimmed by 10 bases and 5 bases, with 12 bases remaining between them. CDR3 protein: CAITESNNSPLHF. The CDR3, as DNA: TGTGCCATAACCGAGAGTAATAATTCACCCCTCCACTTT.

V is TRBV7-2 and J is TRBJ1-2; D perhaps matches TRBD1 (5 bases). Germline assignment: CDR1 SGHTA and CDR2 FQGNSA. The CDR3 length is 12 residues. Between the trimmed V and J ends, which lost 4 bases and 10 bases, there was a span of 13 bases. This chain's CDR3 is CASSYPGGVYTF. The CDR3 DNA sequence: TGTGCCAGCAGCTACCCCGGGGGGGTCTACACCTTC.

The genes are TRBV5-1 and TRBJ2-3; D uncertain. Trimming removed 4 bases at V and 5 bases at J, with 8 bases between. The germline V gene has CDR1 SGHRS and CDR2 YFSETQ. The CDR3 runs to 12 residues. CDR3 residues: CASSPAGDTQYF. The CDR3 DNA follows: TGCGCCAGCAGCCCCGCCGGAGATACGCAGTATTTT.

This chain connects TRBV7-9 to TRBJ1-2; TRBD1 is a possible D gene (5 bases). Trimming removed 8 bases at V and 7 bases at J, with 14 bases between. This CDR3 is built from 12 residues. Germline CDR1 SEHNR, CDR2 FQNEAQ (reference sequence). The CDR3 loop reads CASSDLTAGYTF. CDR3 coding DNA: TGTGCCAGCTCTGATCTGACAGCTGGCTACACCTTC.

The chain has TRBV7-9 and TRBJ1-6; 9 nucleotides agree with TRBD1. V trimming: 0 bases; J trimming: 9 bases; junction bases outside the gene matches: 3. Per the germline V gene, CDR1 is SEHNR and CDR2 is FQNEAQ (reference sequence). This CDR3 has 15 residues. CDR3 sequence (DNA): TGTGCCAGCAGCTTAGCCGACAGGGGGGCTTCACCCCTCCACTTT. Its protein product is CASSLADRGASPLHF. Drawing the rest from reference TRBV7-9 and TRBJ1-6, the complete variable domain is DTGVSQNPRHKITKRGQNVTFRCDPISEHNRLYWYRQTLGQGPEFLTYFQNEAQLEKSRLLSDRFSAERPKGSFSTLEIQRTEQGDSAMYLCASSLADRGASPLHFGNGTRLTVT.

The chain carries TRBV28 and TRBJ1-1; D unresolved. Trimming left V 6 bases short and J 1 base short, with 6 bases between. Per germline, CDR1 MDHEN and CDR2 SYDVKM. The CDR3 totals 12 residues. The CDR3 reads CASSPSNTEAFF. In DNA, the CDR3 is TGTGCCAGCAGCCCATCGAACACTGAAGCTTTCTTT.

This clone was seen only a few times. The rearrangement uses TRBV18 and TRBJ2-1; 12 bases align to TRBD2. V gave up 2 bases and J gave up 8 bases; unmatched junction bases: 7. The CDR3 is 16 amino acids. In germline, CDR1 is KGHSH, CDR2 LQKENI. The CDR3 region is CASSPGRTSGMDEQFF. Written as DNA, the CDR3 is TGTGCCAGCTCACCAGGTCGGACTAGCGGGATGGATGAGCAGTTCTTC.

The CDR3 protein is CASSSHQGTGGNTIYF. The CDR3 region has the DNA TGTGCCAGCAGCTCACACCAGGGGACGGGAGGAAACACCATATATTTT. The V call is TRBV21-1, the J call TRBJ1-3; TRBD1 is the table's D call, not checked against the DNA. TRBV21-1 is noted as a pseudogene. The CDR3 consists of 16 residues.

J is TRBJ2-7 and V is TRBV1; the DNA was not compared with TRBD1, the D call given in the table. TRBV1 is noted as a pseudogene. The CDR3 length is 17 residues. The CDR3 DNA is TGCACCAGCAGCCAGGGTTCAGGTCCGCGAACCTCCTACGAGCAGTACTTC. It specifies CTSSQGSGPRTSYEQYF.

In this sample, this clone turned up a few times. This rearrangement joins TRBV5-1 to TRBJ1-6; D call uncertain. Germline-derived CDR1 and CDR2 are SGHRS and YFSETQ. Trimming took off 0 bases at V and 6 bases at J, with 16 bases between the two ends. The CDR3 runs to 17 residues. CDR3 DNA: TGCGCCAGCAGCTTGGAAGGGCCGGGAGGAGGTAATTCACCCCTCCACTTT. Amino acids: CASSLEGPGGGNSPLHF.

The CDR3 here is CASSLIASSSYEQYF. The CDR3, as DNA: TGCGCCAGCAGCTTGATAGCTTCCAGCTCCTACGAGCAGTACTTC. This chain links TRBV5-1 with TRBJ2-7, with no clear D. Germline V gene data show CDR1 as SGHRS and CDR2 as YFSETQ. V lost 1 base and J 0 bases, leaving 11 bases between the germline ends. The CDR3 is 15 residues long.

This sequence joins TRBV12-5 and TRBJ2-4, with TRBD2 as a possible D gene (6 bases). The CDR3 is 16 amino acids. V lost 8 bases, J lost 3 bases, and 20 bases lay in between. Germline V gene data show CDR1 as LGHNT and CDR2 as FRNRAP. Here the CDR3 reads CASSNEVGGSKNIQYF. The CDR3 nucleotides are TGTGCTAGTTCCAACGAAGTCGGGGGAAGCAAAAACATTCAGTACTTC. Using reference TRBV12-5 and TRBJ2-4 for the parts outside the CDR3, the full variable domain is DARVTQTPRHKVTEMGQEVTMRCQPILGHNTVFWYRQTMMQGLELLAYFRNRAPLDDSGMPKDRFSAEMPDATLATLKIQPSEPRDSAVYFCASSNEVGGSKNIQYFGAGTRLSVL.

This clone showed up just once. The chain carries TRBV27 and TRBJ2-2; no reliable D call. This CDR3 has 15 residues. V was cut by 5 bases and J by 1 base, with 11 bases left in between. Germline values: CDR1 MNHEY, CDR2 SMNVEV (reference sequence). CDR3 in amino acids: CASSPRRKNTGELFF. The CDR3 nucleotides are TGTGCCAGCAGTCCTCGGAGAAAGAACACCGGGGAGCTGTTTTTT.

This chain connects TRBV11-2 to TRBJ2-7, with 15 bases fitting TRBD2. CDR3 size: 13 residues. From germline, CDR1 is SGHAT and CDR2 FQNNGV. V lost 6 bases and J lost 9; bases outside the gene matches: 3. The CDR3 nucleotides are TGTGCCAGCAGGGGACTAGCGGGAGGAAGGCAGTACTTC. This sequence encodes CASRGLAGGRQYF.

This chain links TRBV5-1 with TRBJ1-2; 9 bases map to TRBD1. Trimming cost V 3 bases and J 0 bases; bases outside gene matches: 3. Germline V CDR1 and CDR2: SGHRS, YFSETQ. CDR3 size: 15 residues. CDR3 in amino acids: CASSSGTGPNYGYTF. The CDR3 coding sequence is TGCGCCAGCAGCTCCGGGACAGGGCCTAACTATGGCTACACCTTC.

The chain combines TRBV18 with TRBJ2-1, with 10 nucleotides matching TRBD2. The CDR3 totals 16 residues. Germline-derived CDR1 and CDR2 are KGHSH and LQKENI. Trimming took 3 bases from V and 8 from J; bases not matched to a gene: 10. CDR3 loop: CASSPIGLAVLDEQFF. The DNA for the CDR3 is TGTGCCAGCTCACCTATCGGACTAGCGGTACTTGATGAGCAGTTCTTC.

This clone came up once. The gene calls are TRBV25-1 and TRBJ1-1; 9 bases map to TRBD1. Germline values: CDR1 MGHDK, CDR2 SYGVNS. Losses at the gene ends were 10 bases for V and 4 bases for J; bases not matched to a gene: 7. CDR3 size: 13 residues. Here the CDR3 reads CATGTGKVTEAFF. The CDR3 DNA sequence: TGTGCCACCGGGACAGGGAAGGTCACTGAAGCTTTCTTT.

This sequence joins TRBV2 and TRBJ2-3; 13 bases fit TRBD2. Germline CDR1 reads SNHLY; CDR2 reads FYNNEI. Trimming at V came to 6 bases and at J to 3 bases, leaving 3 bases not matched to a gene. The CDR3 has 15 residues. CDR3 residues: CASRLLAGGTDTQYF. In DNA form, the CDR3 reads TGTGCCAGCAGGTTACTAGCGGGAGGGACAGATACGCAGTATTTT.

This chain uses TRBV6-4 with TRBJ2-2; no firm D call. Between the trimmed V and J ends, which lost 2 bases and 5 bases, there was a span of 9 bases. The CDR3 is made up of 14 amino acids. CDR1 is MRHNA, CDR2 SNTAGT, per germline. The CDR3 is CASSDQSLTGELFF. The CDR3 region has the DNA TGTGCCAGCAGTGACCAAAGCCTGACCGGGGAGCTGTTTTTT.

The chain links TRBV4-2 to TRBJ2-1, with D maybe TRBD1 (5 bases). The germline V gene has CDR1 LGHNA and CDR2 YNFKEQ. This CDR3 spans 16 amino acids. V was clipped by 0 bases and J by 2 bases, with 11 bases between them. CDR3 in amino acids: CASSQEGQGTYNEQFF. The CDR3 nucleotides read TGTGCCAGCAGCCAAGAGGGGCAGGGTACCTACAATGAGCAGTTCTTC.

The chain is built from TRBV5-1 and TRBJ2-5, with D hard to call. The CDR3 spans 14 residues. Germline loops: CDR1 SGHRS, CDR2 YFSETQ. V was trimmed by 0 bases and J by 2 bases, leaving 8 bases between them. CDR3 region: CASSLAGTQETQYF. The CDR3 region has the DNA TGCGCCAGCAGCTTGGCCGGTACTCAAGAGACCCAGTACTTC.

The chain has TRBV29-1 and TRBJ2-4; perhaps TRBD1 as D (5 bases). The length of the CDR3 is 12 residues. Germline lookup yields CDR1 SQVTM and CDR2 ANQGSEA. Trimming removed 6 bases at V and 5 bases at J, with 11 bases between. The DNA of the CDR3 is TGCAGCGTCGGTGACAGAGAAAACATTCAGTACTTC. Translated: CSVGDRENIQYF.

V usage is TRBV5-1 and J usage is TRBJ2-1; 12 bases map to TRBD2. From germline, CDR1 is SGHRS and CDR2 YFSETQ. The CDR3 has 15 amino acids. V lost 4 bases and J lost 6; bases outside the gene matches: 5. The CDR3 sequence is CASSPSGGAFNEQFF. CDR3 nucleotide sequence: TGCGCCAGCAGCCCTAGCGGGGGGGCGTTCAATGAGCAGTTCTTC.

The chain combines TRBV6-5 with TRBJ2-3; perhaps TRBD1 as D (5 bases). CDR1 and CDR2 from the germline V gene are MNHEY and SVGAGI. V dropped 8 bases and J dropped 1 base, with 16 bases sitting between them. The CDR3 has 15 amino acids. The CDR3 reads CASLRVQGGTDTQYF. The CDR3 bases are TGTGCCAGCTTACGGGTGCAGGGCGGCACAGATACGCAGTATTTT.

V and J are TRBV5-1 and TRBJ2-2; TRBD1 matches 8 bases. The CDR3 runs 14 residues. The germline V gene encodes CDR1 SGHRS and CDR2 YFSETQ. V was pared by 6 bases and J by 2 bases, with 3 bases of the junction left unmatched. CDR3 coding DNA: TGCGCCAGCAAGGGACAGGCTAACACCGGGGAGCTGTTTTTT. Translated, it gives CASKGQANTGELFF.

The genes are TRBV5-6 and TRBJ1-6; no firm D call. Germline V CDR1 and CDR2: SGHDT, YYEEEE. The CDR3 contains 13 residues. Trimming pared 6 bases from V and 7 bases from J, leaving 11 bases between. The CDR3 bases are TGTGCCAGCACCCTAATGCGGAATTCACCCCTCCACTTT. This translates into CASTLMRNSPLHF.

This clone was detected a few times. This sequence joins TRBV5-6 and TRBJ1-6; D is undetermined. Germline CDR1 reads SGHDT; CDR2 reads YYEEEE. The V end lost 4 bases, the J end lost 13 bases, and 12 bases lay between the germline ends. This CDR3 region has 12 residues. The CDR3 DNA is TGTGCCAGCAGCCGCTTCACGAGTCCCCTCCACTTT. It translates to CASSRFTSPLHF. The full variable domain, in which reference TRBV5-6 and TRBJ1-6 provide the parts outside the CDR3, is DAGVTQSPTHLIKTRGQQVTLRCSPKSGHDTVSWYQQALGQGPQFIFQYYEEEERQRGNFPDRFSGHQFPNYSSELNVNALLLGDSALYLCASSRFTSPLHFGNGTRLTVT.